This is a list of T cell receptor beta chains from one sample in a study of blood T cell repertoires in COVID-19. Clones were read by immunoSEQ multiplex PCR, and TCRdb kept only the in-frame ones, dropping some. The sample comprises roughly 140,000 clones, about 81% of which are singletons, and under 9.5% rests with the top ten. The sequenced sample was PBMCs or T cells enriched from blood (not recorded which). The origin of the receptors is a middle-aged man who had recovered from COVID-19. CDR3s include the opening cysteine and the closing phenylalanine or tryptophan. D genes are given only for firm matches. Not every row has a clone size; where given, it reads once, few, many or a size class.

v_gene	j_gene	d_gene	abundance	CDR3nt	CDR3aa
TRBV15	TRBJ1-1	TRBD1	-	TGTGCCACCAGCAGAGGATCCTCCGGGACAGCTGAAGCTTTCTTT	CATSRGSSGTAEAFF
TRBV11-2	TRBJ2-5	-	-	TGTGCCAGCAGCTATAGAGTCGCGGGGCGCCTCCAAGAGACCCAGTACTTC	CASSYRVAGRLQETQYF
TRBV5-1	TRBJ1-1	TRBD1	-	TGCGCCAGCAGCCCTGCACCGGGACAGGGGGCCATGAACACTGAAGCTTTCTTT	CASSPAPGQGAMNTEAFF
TRBV7-2	TRBJ2-7	-	-	TGTGCCAGCAGCGTAACACGGGATTCCTACGAGCAGTACTTC	CASSVTRDSYEQYF
TRBV2	TRBJ1-1	-	-	TGTGCCAGCAGTCGCGGACAGAACACTGAAGCTTTCTTT	CASSRGQNTEAFF
TRBV18	TRBJ1-4	TRBD1	few	TGTGCCAGCTCACCACCGGGACAGGGGGCGCGGCACGAAAAACTGTTTTTT	CASSPPGQGARHEKLFF
TRBV18	TRBJ1-2	TRBD1	-	TGTGCCAGCTCACCATCGGCCGGGACAGGTTATGGCTACACCTTC	CASSPSAGTGYGYTF
TRBV7-2	TRBJ2-3	-	-	TGTGCCAGCAGCTTAGCGCGACTAGTTGATACGCAGTATTTT	CASSLARLVDTQYF
TRBV7-9	TRBJ1-3	-	-	TGTGCCAGCAGCCTTGACAGATTCTCTGGAAACACCATATATTTT	CASSLDRFSGNTIYF
TRBV7-2	TRBJ1-1	TRBD1	-	TGTGCCAGCAGGGACGACAGGGATGAAGCTTTCTTT	CASRDDRDEAFF
TRBV12-3/TRBV12-4	TRBJ2-7	TRBD1	-	TGTGCCAGCAGCACGGACAGGATATACGAGCAGTACTTC	CASSTDRIYEQYF
TRBV18	TRBJ2-1	TRBD1	-	TGTGCCAGCTCACCACCAGGGGGCGAGAGCAATGAGCAGTTCTTC	CASSPPGGESNEQFF
TRBV7-2	TRBJ2-3	-	-	TGTGCCAGCAGGAGGGAGGACCAGGGAACAGATACGCAGTATTTT	CASRREDQGTDTQYF
TRBV19	TRBJ1-2	TRBD1	-	TGTGCCAGTAGATCTCCGGGACAGAGCTATGGCTACACCTTC	CASRSPGQSYGYTF
TRBV18	TRBJ1-5	TRBD1	-	TGTGCCAGCGCAGGGGGCAGTAACCAGCCCCAGCATTTT	CASAGGSNQPQHF
TRBV12-3/TRBV12-4	TRBJ1-1	-	-	TGTGCCAGCAGCCCCGGGGACACTGAAGCTTTCTTT	CASSPGDTEAFF
TRBV10-3	TRBJ1-4	-	-	TGTGCCATCAGTGAGCAGGGTTCGTATGAAAAACTGTTTTTT	CAISEQGSYEKLFF
TRBV29-1	TRBJ2-5	-	-	TGCAGCGTTGGAACAGGGACGTACCAAGAGACCCAGTACTTC	CSVGTGTYQETQYF
TRBV7-5	TRBJ2-7	-	-	TGTGCCAAAACCGCGGGGGGCCACTCCTACGAGCAGTACTTC	CAKTAGGHSYEQYF
TRBV7-2	TRBJ2-5	TRBD1	-	TGTGCCAGCAGCAACTTACCGGGACAGGGTGAGACCCAGTACTTC	CASSNLPGQGETQYF
TRBV6-5	TRBJ2-3	-	once	TGTGCCAGCAGGATGACAGATAACACAGATACGCAGTATTTT	CASRMTDNTDTQYF
TRBV2	TRBJ1-3	TRBD1	few	TGTGCCAGCAGTGGACAGGGCCCTCCCTCTGGAAACACCATATATTTT	CASSGQGPPSGNTIYF
TRBV5-8	TRBJ2-7	-	-	TGTGCCAGCACCACAACACAGGGCCTCTACCGCTACGAGCAGTACTTC	CASTTTQGLYRYEQYF
TRBV19	TRBJ1-2	TRBD1	-	TGTGCCAGTAGTATCCGGGACAGGAATGGTGGCTACACCTTC	CASSIRDRNGGYTF
TRBV12-2	TRBJ2-1	-	-	TGTGCAAGTCGCTCGACCGGGACTAGTGACCATGAGCAGTTCTTC	CASRSTGTSDHEQFF
TRBV6-5	TRBJ2-7	TRBD2	-	TGTGCCAGCAGTTTATCTGGCGGGGGCTACGAGCAGTACTTC	CASSLSGGGYEQYF
TRBV7-9	TRBJ1-2	-	once	TGTGCCAGCAGCTTGCAGGGAAACTATGGCTACACCTTC	CASSLQGNYGYTF
TRBV6-5	TRBJ2-1	TRBD2	-	TGTGCCAGCAGTTACTCGATCGGGGGGGTTGAGCAGTTCTTC	CASSYSIGGVEQFF
TRBV7-2	TRBJ1-1	-	-	TGTGCCAGCAGCTTAGGCGGTGAAGCTTTCTTT	CASSLGGEAFF
TRBV30	TRBJ2-1	TRBD1	-	TGTGCCTGGGCTCCCGGGACAGGGTACAATGAGCAGTTCTTC	CAWAPGTGYNEQFF
TRBV23-1	TRBJ1-6	-	once	TGCGCCAGCCACTTTAGCTCCTATAATTCACCCCTCCACTTT	CASHFSSYNSPLHF
TRBV5-1	TRBJ1-2	TRBD1	-	TGCGCCAGCAGCTTGGTTGGGACAGGGAATTTCAACTATGGCTACACCTTC	CASSLVGTGNFNYGYTF
TRBV11-3	TRBJ2-7	-	-	TGTGCCAGCAGCCTGCAGGGCGGCGAGCAGTACTTC	CASSLQGGEQYF
TRBV7-8	TRBJ1-4	-	-	TGTGCCAGCAGCTTATCAAGGGGTGGGGAAAAACTGTTTTTT	CASSLSRGGEKLFF
TRBV7-9	TRBJ1-3	-	-	TGTGCCAGCAGCCCACCGGTGGGGGGAATCGCTGGAAACACCATATATTTT	CASSPPVGGIAGNTIYF
TRBV19	TRBJ2-4	-	-	TGTGCCAGTAGTATAAGACGGGGTCCATCGGCCAAAAACATTCAGTACTTC	CASSIRRGPSAKNIQYF
TRBV29-1	TRBJ2-3	TRBD2	few	TGCAGCGCCCGCGGGACTAGCGGGCGCGGCACGCAGTATTTT	CSARGTSGRGTQYF
TRBV7-2	TRBJ1-1	-	few	TGTGCCAGCAGCTTACAGCCTGGAGGAAACACTGAAGCTTTCTTT	CASSLQPGGNTEAFF
TRBV9	TRBJ1-2	-	-	TGTGCCAGCAGCGTAGCAACAGGGAGCTATGGCTACACCTTC	CASSVATGSYGYTF
TRBV19	TRBJ2-1	-	-	TGTGCCAGTAGTATCTCCAGAAGGGGGTTCGAGCAGTTCTTC	CASSISRRGFEQFF
TRBV7-8	TRBJ1-1	-	-	TGTGCCAGCAGCTTAGACGGGGGGCGGAACACTGAAGCTTTCTTT	CASSLDGGRNTEAFF
TRBV19	TRBJ1-6	TRBD1	once	TGTGCCAGTAGTATAGGGGACAGTTACAATTCACCCCTCCACTTT	CASSIGDSYNSPLHF
TRBV7-3	TRBJ2-3	-	once	TGTGCCAGCAGCCCTCAAGGGACACGGGGACTAAGCACAGATACGCAGTATTTT	CASSPQGTRGLSTDTQYF
TRBV5-8	TRBJ1-2	-	-	TGTGCCAGCAGCCCTACAGGTGGTGGCTACACCTTC	CASSPTGGGYTF
TRBV5-5	TRBJ1-5	TRBD1	-	TGTGCCAGCAGCCAGGACAGGGTTCAGCCCCAGCATTTT	CASSQDRVQPQHF
TRBV19	TRBJ1-6	TRBD1	-	TGTGCCTCCAGACACAACAGGGGTTATTCACCCCTCCACTTT	CASRHNRGYSPLHF
TRBV6-5	TRBJ2-7	-	-	TGTGCCAGCAGTTACGATTTCGAGGGAACCTACGAGCAGTACTTC	CASSYDFEGTYEQYF
TRBV5-1	TRBJ1-5	TRBD1	-	TGCGCCAGCAGCTTCCGGGACAGGTCAGAACCCCAGCATTTT	CASSFRDRSEPQHF
TRBV3-1/TRBV3-2	TRBJ2-3	TRBD2	-	TGTGCCAGCAGCCAAGGGAGACTAGCGGGGGTTTTGGAAGATACGCAGTATTTT	CASSQGRLAGVLEDTQYF
TRBV7-2	TRBJ2-7	-	-	TGTGCCAGCAGCTTAGGGATGGGGAGCTCCTACGAGCAGTACTTC	CASSLGMGSSYEQYF
TRBV5-1	TRBJ2-1	-	-	TGCGCCAGCAGACAACAGGGCTTCGCCTACAATGAGCAGTTCTTC	CASRQQGFAYNEQFF